This T cell receptor beta chain was sequenced in a study of T cell changes during pregnancy in multiple sclerosis. The CDR3 has 13 residues. The V gene's germline CDR1 is LGHNA and CDR2 YSLEER. Between the trimmed V and J ends, which lost 4 bases and 4 bases, there was a span of 10 bases. Assay: immunoSEQ multiplex PCR; the TCRdb copy retains only in-frame clones and omits some. In the table there are approximately 51,000 clones, 90% to 95% of which are singletons. Sequencing was performed on CD4+ T cells from peripheral blood mononuclear cells, taken in the second trimester of pregnancy. The rearrangement uses TRBV4-3 and TRBJ1-1; no clear D. This sequence originates from a female donor with multiple sclerosis, enrolled in a pregnancy study. CDR3 DNA: TGCGCCAGCAGCCTCCGGGTGGCCACTGAAGCTTTCTTT. Protein sequence: CASSLRVATEAFF.